This T cell receptor (beta chain) was found in a study of PD-1 blockade in mismatch repair-deficient tumors. Sequencing used immunoSEQ multiplex PCR; TCRdb keeps in-frame clones, though not all of them. The data hold approximately 110,000 clones, with 60% to 85% observed a single time. Germline assignment: CDR1 KGHSH and CDR2 LQKENI. The CDR3 is 13 amino acids. Trimming cost V 3 bases and J 4 bases, with 10 bases left between them. The clonotype comes from an adult with mismatch repair-deficient cancer. This rearrangement joins TRBV18 to TRBJ2-7; unclear D gene. Sample: peripheral blood, taken around 60 weeks after starting pembrolizumab. The DNA for the CDR3 is TGTGCCAGCTCACCGATAGCAGGTTACGAGCAGTACTTC. Protein product: CASSPIAGYEQYF.